These T cell receptor beta chains were read from a single sample in a study of shared clonotypes between healthy human individuals. TCRdb keeps only in-frame clones here, not all; method: immunoSEQ multiplex PCR. The top ten hold 0.35% to 0.45% of the sample, which has 2 million to 3 million clones, 93% seen once. The sample comprised naive CD4+ T cells from PBMCs. These receptor sequences come from a man aged 18-30 years in good health. Some clones in this sample may be carry-over from other donors' samples. Each CDR3 is given with its conserved first and last residue. The D gene is left open where the match is weak. Some rows mark clone size as missing; the rest say once, few, many or name a class of expanded clone.

CDR3 protein,CDR3 DNA,clone size,D gene,J gene,V gene
CASSRTTGGHYGYTF,TGTGCCAGCAGCAGGACGACAGGGGGCCACTATGGCTACACCTTC,NA,TRBD1,TRBJ1-2,TRBV6-5
CASSSPNWRYEQYF,TGTGCCAGCAGTTCCCCGAATTGGCGGTACGAGCAGTACTTC,NA,NA,TRBJ2-7,TRBV28
CASSSTGSDYGYTF,TGCGCCAGCAGCTCGACAGGGTCAGACTATGGCTACACCTTC,NA,TRBD1,TRBJ1-2,TRBV5-1
CSAPLSGTQFF,TGCAGTGCTCCTCTTAGCGGGACACAGTTCTTC,NA,TRBD2,TRBJ2-1,TRBV20-1
CASRRGLAGVGETQYF,TGTGCCAGCAGGCGGGGGCTAGCGGGAGTCGGTGAGACCCAGTACTTC,NA,TRBD2,TRBJ2-5,TRBV7-3
CASSEGQSYGYTF,TGTGCCAGCAGTGAAGGGCAGAGCTATGGCTACACCTTC,NA,NA,TRBJ1-2,TRBV2
CASGLLQGQGVSLLGYF,TGTGCTAGTGGTTTGCTACAAGGACAGGGGGTATCCTTGTTGGGGTACTTC,NA,TRBD1,TRBJ2-7,TRBV12-5
CASSSWSLYQPQHF,TGTGCCAGCAGCTCTTGGTCCCTTTATCAGCCCCAGCATTTT,NA,NA,TRBJ1-5,TRBV7-8
CASSQEDRVGYGYTF,TGTGCCAGCAGCCAAGAAGACAGGGTCGGGTATGGCTACACCTTC,few,TRBD1,TRBJ1-2,TRBV4-2
CASSQGGGYPYEQYF,TGTGCCAGCAGCCAAGGCGGGGGGTATCCCTACGAGCAGTACTTC,NA,TRBD2,TRBJ2-7,TRBV7-2
CASSLDGLQETQYF,TGTGCCAGCAGCTTAGATGGCCTCCAAGAGACCCAGTACTTC,NA,NA,TRBJ2-5,TRBV11-2
CASSLGWAVAGEQYF,TGTGCCAGCAGCCTGGGTTGGGCAGTGGCGGGAGAGCAGTACTTC,NA,NA,TRBJ2-7,TRBV5-5
CASSPPAGQGIRNGYTF,TGTGCCAGTAGTCCCCCCGCGGGACAGGGCATTCGAAATGGCTACACCTTC,NA,TRBD1,TRBJ1-2,TRBV19
CASSLSAPGTGELFF,TGTGCCAGCAGTTTAAGCGCTCCTGGTACCGGGGAGCTGTTTTTT,NA,NA,TRBJ2-2,TRBV27
CASSQQSDTQYF,TGTGCCAGCAGCCAACAATCAGATACGCAGTATTTT,NA,NA,TRBJ2-3,TRBV5-5
CASSLRTSGRVGEQYF,TGTGCCAGTAGTCTCCGGACTAGCGGGAGGGTAGGAGAGCAGTACTTC,NA,TRBD2,TRBJ2-7,TRBV19
CASSVASLAGDEQFF,TGTGCCAGCAGCGTAGCCTCTCTAGCGGGAGATGAGCAGTTCTTC,NA,TRBD2,TRBJ2-1,TRBV9
CASSLSGLFGGSTEAFF,TGTGCCAGCAGTTTATCGGGCCTTTTCGGCGGAAGCACTGAAGCTTTCTTT,NA,NA,TRBJ1-1,TRBV27
CASSWGQGSGNTIYF,TGTGCCAGCAGCTGGGGACAGGGGTCTGGAAACACCATATATTTT,NA,TRBD1,TRBJ1-3,TRBV11-2
CASSLPGQGNTEAFF,TGCGCCAGCAGCCTGCCCGGGCAGGGGAACACTGAAGCTTTCTTT,few,NA,TRBJ1-1,TRBV4-1
CASSLAGFIGELFF,TGTGCCAGCAGCTTAGCGGGCTTTATCGGGGAGCTGTTTTTT,once,NA,TRBJ2-2,TRBV7-8
CASSQDLPAPKLFF,TGCGCCAGCAGCCAAGATCTGCCGGCCCCAAAACTGTTTTTT,NA,NA,TRBJ1-4,TRBV4-3
CASSVSISGNTIYF,TGTGCCAGCAGCGTGTCCATAAGTGGAAACACCATATATTTT,NA,NA,TRBJ1-3,TRBV7-2
CASSSNYEQYF,TGTGCCAGCAGTTCGAACTACGAGCAGTACTTC,NA,NA,TRBJ2-7,TRBV28
CASSSGLAGPLDEQFF,TGTGCCAGCAGCTCCGGACTAGCGGGGCCCCTCGATGAGCAGTTCTTC,NA,TRBD2,TRBJ2-1,TRBV9
CASAIRGAGAGTGELFF,TGTGCCAGCGCCATTCGTGGGGCGGGAGCGGGCACCGGGGAGCTGTTTTTT,NA,TRBD2,TRBJ2-2,TRBV27
CATSPRSAISARLKSEAFF,TGTGCCACCAGCCCCCGATCCGCTATCAGCGCACGGTTAAAGTCTGAAGCTTTCTTT,NA,NA,TRBJ1-1,TRBV15
CASSPKGALGNTIYF,TGTGCCAGCAGCCCTAAGGGGGCACTTGGAAACACCATATATTTT,NA,TRBD1,TRBJ1-3,TRBV6-5
CAIGGLAGFQDTQYF,TGTGCCATCGGGGGACTAGCGGGATTCCAAGATACGCAGTATTTT,NA,TRBD2,TRBJ2-3,TRBV10-3
CASSVGPGSDSGNTIYF,TGTGCCAGCAGCGTAGGGCCAGGGTCGGACTCTGGAAACACCATATATTTT,once,NA,TRBJ1-3,TRBV9
CASSFSGTGRDTQYF,TGTGCCAGTAGTTTCTCCGGGACTGGGCGAGATACGCAGTATTTT,NA,NA,TRBJ2-3,TRBV19
CASSQGTGLNQPQHF,TGCGCCAGCAGCCAAGGGACAGGCTTAAATCAGCCCCAGCATTTT,NA,TRBD1,TRBJ1-5,TRBV4-1
CASSPRTGTLLTDTQYF,TGTGCCAGCAGCCCGCGGACAGGGACTCTCCTCACAGATACGCAGTATTTT,NA,TRBD1,TRBJ2-3,TRBV11-2
CASSPRQGVVETQYF,TGTGCCAGTAGTCCCAGACAGGGGGTCGTCGAGACCCAGTACTTC,once,TRBD1,TRBJ2-5,TRBV19
CASSPRGADSYNEQFF,TGTGCCAGCAGCCCCAGGGGGGCCGACTCCTACAATGAGCAGTTCTTC,NA,NA,TRBJ2-1,TRBV7-6
CASSLVGGPNTEAFF,TGCGCCAGCAGCTTGGTTGGTGGCCCGAACACTGAAGCTTTCTTT,NA,NA,TRBJ1-1,TRBV5-1
CASSSDRVDTGELFF,TGTGCCAGCAGCTCAGACAGGGTTGACACCGGGGAGCTGTTTTTT,NA,TRBD1,TRBJ2-2,TRBV7-2